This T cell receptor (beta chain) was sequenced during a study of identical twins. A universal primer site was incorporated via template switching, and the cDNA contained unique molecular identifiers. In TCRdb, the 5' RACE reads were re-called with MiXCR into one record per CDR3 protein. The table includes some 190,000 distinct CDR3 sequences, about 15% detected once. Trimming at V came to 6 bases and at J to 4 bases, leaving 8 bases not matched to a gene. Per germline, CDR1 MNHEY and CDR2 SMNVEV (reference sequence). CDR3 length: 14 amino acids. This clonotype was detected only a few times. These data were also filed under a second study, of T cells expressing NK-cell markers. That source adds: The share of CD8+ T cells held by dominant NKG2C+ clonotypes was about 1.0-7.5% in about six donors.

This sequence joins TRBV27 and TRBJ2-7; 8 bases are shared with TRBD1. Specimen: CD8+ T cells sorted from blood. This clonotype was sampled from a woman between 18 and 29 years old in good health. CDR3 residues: CASSPRRQGYEQYF. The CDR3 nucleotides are TGTGCCAGCAGCCCCCGCCGACAGGGGTACGAGCAGTACTTC.